The 30 T cell receptor beta chains presented below share a single source sample, sequenced in a study of CXCR3 chemokines and chemotherapy response in bladder cancer. TCRdb used MiXCR to reprocess the PCR reads, holding one entry per CDR3 protein. Of some 1,800 distinct CDR3 sequences in the sample, less than 25% are singletons; the top ten hold approximately 32%. Sampling was conducted from a patient whose treatment included neoadjuvant chemotherapy. These receptors were collected from a human donor with bladder cancer that did not respond to neoadjuvant chemotherapy.

The chain couples TRBV19 to TRBJ2-1; D gene unclear. Germline CDR1 reads LNHDA; CDR2 reads SQIVND (reference sequence). Trimming removed 2 bases at V and 0 bases at J, with 5 bases between. This CDR3 contains 14 residues. The CDR3 nucleotides are TGTGCCAGTAGTATAAGCAGCTCCTACAATGAGCAGTTCTTC. This encodes CASSISSSYNEQFF. Filled out from reference TRBV19 and TRBJ2-1, the complete variable domain reads DGGITQSPKYLFRKEGQNVTLSCEQNLNHDAMYWYRQDPGQGLRLIYYSQIVNDFQKGDIAEGYSVSREKKESFPLTVTSAQKNPTAFYLCASSISSSYNEQFFGPGTRLTVL.

This clonotype was seen a few times. The rearrangement links TRBV11-2 to TRBJ2-2; D uncertain. The V gene's germline CDR1 is SGHAT and CDR2 FQNNGV. The CDR3 is made up of 12 amino acids. Trimming pared 0 bases from V and 6 bases from J, leaving 2 bases between. The CDR3 loop is CASSLDAGELFF. CDR3 DNA: TGTGCCAGCAGCTTAGATGCCGGGGAGCTGTTTTTT.

The chain recombines TRBV6-2 or TRBV6-3 with TRBJ2-3; the match to TRBD2 covers 16 bases. The V gene's germline CDR1 is MNHEY and CDR2 SVGEGT. The CDR3 runs to 19 residues. V lost 5 bases, J lost 5 bases, and 13 bases stayed unmatched. The CDR3 reads CASSNQPGLAGGPGDTQYF. CDR3 in DNA: TGTGCCAGCAGTAACCAGCCGGGACTAGCGGGGGGGCCGGGAGATACGCAGTATTTT.

This clonotype was picked up many times. This sequence joins TRBV28 and TRBJ2-7, with D perhaps matching TRBD1 (7 bases). The CDR3 is made up of 14 amino acids. V shed 5 bases and J shed 3 bases, with 14 bases lying between them. From germline, CDR1 is MDHEN and CDR2 SYDVKM. CDR3 in DNA: TGTGCCAGCAGTCCAGGGGGACTTTTCTACGAGCAGTACTTC. It is translated as CASSPGGLFYEQYF.

This clonotype is labeled as large. CDR3 protein: CASRTYTVGTPSTDTQYF. The CDR3 DNA reads as TGTGCCAGCAGGACCTACACGGTTGGGACGCCTAGCACAGATACGCAGTATTTT. This sequence joins TRBV6-2 or TRBV6-3 and TRBJ2-3; D is perhaps TRBD1 or TRBD2 (5 bases each). The CDR3 spans 18 residues. CDR1 and CDR2 from the germline V gene are MNHEY and SVGEGT. Trimming left V 6 bases short and J 0 bases short, with 22 bases between.

This clonotype qualifies as large. This chain uses TRBV6-2 or TRBV6-3 with TRBJ2-3; D gene ambiguous. The CDR3 loop spans 14 amino acids. V dropped 3 bases and J dropped 3 bases, with 10 bases sitting between them. Germline CDR1 MNHEY, CDR2 SVGEGT. CDR3 coding DNA: TGTGCCAGCAGTTATATGGGGTCAACAGATACGCAGTATTTT. Its translation is CASSYMGSTDTQYF.

To note about this clonotype: This may be a read error, as it is one base from a much larger clone. Because it lacks the conserved phenylalanine or tryptophan at the end, this CDR3 is likely a read error. The chain employs TRBV11-3 and TRBJ2-5; tentatively, D is TRBD2 (6 bases). Trimming pared 2 bases from V and 5 bases from J, leaving 9 bases between. Germline V gene lookup returns CDR1 SGHNT and CDR2 YENEEA. This CDR3 contains 13 residues. As DNA, the CDR3 is TGTGCCAGCAGCTTATTGGCGGGGGAGACCCAGTACTTA. This gives the protein CASSLLAGETQYL.

The chain employs TRBV7-2 and TRBJ2-1, with TRBD2 identical over 13 bases. Germline CDR1 and CDR2: SGHTA and FQGNSA. Unmatched junction bases numbered 11, after V lost 5 bases and J lost 1 base. CDR3 length: 19 amino acids. As DNA, the CDR3 is TGTGCCAGCAGCCTTAGGCGACTAGCGGGGGGTAGGTCCTACAATGAGCAGTTCTTC. Its protein is CASSLRRLAGGRSYNEQFF.

Within the sample, this clonotype is medium-sized. This rearrangement joins TRBV6-1 to TRBJ2-3; 9 bases are a match to TRBD2. The germline V gene has CDR1 MNHNS and CDR2 SASEGT. The CDR3 extends over 14 amino acids. With V trimmed by 8 bases and J by 6 bases, 9 bases remained unmatched. CDR3 DNA sequence: TGTGCCAGCGGAGGCGGGGGGGCAGGTGATACGCAGTATTTT. It is translated as CASGGGGAGDTQYF.

Note on this clonotype: A read error is the likely source, as a far larger clone sits one nucleotide away. The gene calls are TRBV19 and TRBJ2-7; no firm D call. Deletions cut 6 bases from V and 7 bases from J, with 10 bases between. CDR1 and CDR2 from the germline V gene are LNHDA and SQIVND (reference sequence). The CDR3 contains 11 residues. In DNA form, the CDR3 reads TGTGCCAGTAGACTTTACAATGAGCAGTACTTC. Residues: CASRLYNEQYF.

The rearrangement uses TRBV6-1 and TRBJ2-2, with D perhaps being TRBD1 or TRBD2 (5 bases each). The CDR3 contains 13 residues. Germline assignment: CDR1 MNHNS and CDR2 SASEGT. The V end lost 10 bases, the J end lost 6 bases, and 15 bases lay between the germline ends. The CDR3 DNA reads TGTGCCAAAGGGGAGTTCAAAGCCGGGGAGCTGTTTTTT. It is translated as CAKGEFKAGELFF.

A word on this clonotype: A read error is the likely source, as a far larger clone sits one nucleotide away. The J gene is TRBJ2-5, the V gene TRBV6-2 or TRBV6-3; 7 positions match TRBD1. The CDR3 length is 16 residues. The V gene end was trimmed by 7 bases and the J gene end by 2 bases; junction bases not matched to a gene: 13. Germline-derived CDR1 and CDR2 are MNHEY and SVGEGT. CDR3 region: CASTTKGQTYQETQYF. CDR3 coding DNA: TGTGCCAGCACCACAAAGGGACAGACCTATCAAGAGACCCAGTACTTC.

This clonotype is classed as medium-sized. This chain links TRBV12-3 or TRBV12-4 with TRBJ2-1, with D tentatively TRBD2 (7 bases). The CDR3 extends over 12 amino acids. V was trimmed by 3 bases and J by 9 bases, leaving 9 bases between them. The CDR3, as DNA: TGTGCCAGCAGTTTTGGGGGGGCTGAGCAGTTCTTC. Its protein is CASSFGGAEQFF.

Turning to this clonotype: This is likely an artifact of a read error, given a far larger clone one base away. The V call is TRBV6-5, the J call TRBJ1-1; possibly TRBD1 for D (6 bases). V lost 5 bases to trimming and J lost 2 bases, with 18 bases between them. The CDR3 is 16 amino acids. Germline V gene sequence: CDR1 MNHEY, CDR2 SVGAGI. CDR3 coding DNA: TGTGCCAGCAGTGAGAGGCATGGACAGTACAACACTGAAGCTTTCTTT. It yields the protein CASSERHGQYNTEAFF.

As to this clonotype: A far larger clone lies a single base away; this is likely a read error. V usage is TRBV19 and J usage is TRBJ2-3; D not resolved. From germline, CDR1 is LNHDA and CDR2 SQIVND (reference sequence). The length of the CDR3 is 12 residues. The CDR3 bases are TGTACCAGCAGTGTTTACACAGATACGCAGTATTTT. Its protein product is CTSSVYTDTQYF.

Within the sample, this clonotype is medium-sized (0.01 to 0.1%). The chain couples TRBV27 to TRBJ2-1; 7 nucleotides match TRBD2. The CDR3 spans 15 residues. The junction had 10 bases not matched to a gene; V was cut back by 8 bases and J by 3 bases. Germline lookup yields CDR1 MNHEY and CDR2 SMNVEV (reference sequence). CDR3 amino acids: CASRGGAGVYNEQFF. In nucleotides, the CDR3 is TGTGCCAGCCGGGGCGGGGCGGGAGTCTACAATGAGCAGTTCTTC.

In its sample, this clonotype is large. The rearrangement uses TRBV6-2 or TRBV6-3 and TRBJ2-1; D might be TRBD1 (5 bases). V was trimmed by 0 bases and J by 3 bases, leaving 9 bases between them. Germline V gene sequence: CDR1 MNHEY, CDR2 SVGEGT. The CDR3 extends over 15 amino acids. CDR3 amino acids: CASSYSSDNYNEQFF. DNA for the CDR3: TGTGCCAGCAGTTACTCATCGGACAACTACAATGAGCAGTTCTTC.

This clonotype is categorized as large. V gene TRBV6-6 combines with J gene TRBJ1-4; 8 bases are a match to TRBD1. In germline, CDR1 is MNHNY, CDR2 SVGAGI (reference sequence). CDR3 length: 17 amino acids. V trimming: 2 bases; J trimming: 3 bases; junction bases outside the gene matches: 8. The CDR3 nucleotides are TGTGCCAGCAGTTACCGACCCACAGGGGGGTCTAATGAAAAACTGTTTTTT. Amino acids: CASSYRPTGGSNEKLFF.

This clonotype was recorded at least ten times. The rearrangement links TRBV30 to TRBJ2-1; D perhaps matches TRBD2 (6 bases). CDR3 length: 15 amino acids. Per germline, CDR1 GTSNPN and CDR2 SVGIG (reference sequence). The V end was cut by 2 bases, the J end by 10 bases, with 21 bases between. CDR3 sequence reads: CAWSTGTGVVFEQFF. CDR3 nucleotide sequence: TGTGCCTGGAGTACCGGGACTGGGGTAGTTTTCGAGCAGTTCTTC. Complete variable domain (other parts from reference TRBV30 and TRBJ2-1): SQTIHQWPATLVQPVGSPLSLECTVEGTSNPNLYWYRQAAGRGLQLLFYSVGIGQISSEVPQNLSASRPQDRQFILSSKKLLLSDSGFYLCAWSTGTGVVFEQFFGPGTRLTVL.

This clonotype was detected many times. The genes are TRBV11-3 and TRBJ1-1; no definite D call. Germline V gives CDR1 SGHNT, CDR2 YENEEA. Trimming left V 5 bases short and J 1 base short, with 8 bases between. CDR3 length: 13 amino acids. The CDR3 region has the DNA TGTGCCAGCAGCCCCACTGGGAACACTGAAGCTTTCTTT. This translates into CASSPTGNTEAFF.

The CDR3 loop reads CASSLGLFPAGSYEQYF. CDR3 in DNA: TGTGCCAGCAGTTTAGGGCTCTTCCCGGCGGGCTCCTACGAGCAGTACTTC. The chain joins TRBV28 to TRBJ2-7, with a possible D match to TRBD2 (5 bases). Trimming pared 2 bases from V and 0 bases from J, leaving 17 bases between. Germline CDR1 and CDR2: MDHEN and SYDVKM. This CDR3 has 17 residues.

This clonotype was observed at least ten times. V and J are TRBV30 and TRBJ2-5, with 13 nucleotides matching TRBD2. Germline loops: CDR1 GTSNPN, CDR2 SVGIG (reference sequence). The V gene end was trimmed by 8 bases and the J gene end by 0 bases; junction bases not matched to a gene: 9. The CDR3 is 16 residues long. The CDR3 sequence: CARGGLAGYYQETQYF. The CDR3 nucleotides are TGTGCCCGAGGGGGACTAGCGGGGTATTACCAAGAGACCCAGTACTTC.

This chain links TRBV7-9 with TRBJ2-4; no firm D call. Germline CDR1 is SEHNR and CDR2 is FQNEAQ (reference sequence). V was shortened by 2 bases and J by 2 bases, with 7 bases between the two germline ends. This CDR3 has 14 amino acids. In DNA, the CDR3 is TGTGCCAGCAGCTTAACGCCTTCCAAAAACATTCAGTACTTC. The encoded protein is CASSLTPSKNIQYF. The whole variable domain, remainder taken from reference TRBV7-9 and TRBJ2-4, is DTGVSQNPRHKITKRGQNVTFRCDPISEHNRLYWYRQTLGQGPEFLTYFQNEAQLEKSRLLSDRFSAERPKGSFSTLEIQRTEQGDSAMYLCASSLTPSKNIQYFGAGTRLSVL.

This clonotype was detected ten times or more. The V call is TRBV12-3 or TRBV12-4, the J call TRBJ2-7; D is possibly TRBD1 (5 bases). CDR3 size: 14 residues. V lost 5 bases and J lost 4, with 15 bases in between. The CDR3 DNA sequence: TGTGCCAGCAGTCGCCTTTCAGGGCCTTACGAGCAGTACTTC. The encoded protein is CASSRLSGPYEQYF.

This clonotype was picked up many times. The chain links TRBV28 to TRBJ1-1, with 9 bases fitting TRBD1. The CDR3 sequence is 19 residues long. Germline assignment: CDR1 MDHEN and CDR2 SYDVKM. V lost 2 bases to trimming and J lost 1 base; unmatched junction nucleotides: 14. In DNA, the CDR3 is TGTGCCAGCAGTTTAAATTACCCGGGGACAGGGAGAAGGAACACTGAAGCTTTCTTT. It specifies CASSLNYPGTGRRNTEAFF.

This clonotype was seen at least ten times. The chain employs TRBV5-6 and TRBJ2-3; TRBD1 matches 11 bases. CDR1 and CDR2 (germline): SGHDT, YYEEEE. V shed 4 bases and J 5 bases; nucleotides not matched to a gene: 6. The CDR3 covers 15 residues. The CDR3 bases are TGTGCCAGCAGCGGCGGGACAGGGGGTCGAGATACGCAGTATTTT. Translated: CASSGGTGGRDTQYF.

By share, this clonotype ranks as large. This chain joins TRBV7-9 and TRBJ1-6, with 7 nucleotides matching TRBD1. This CDR3 is 15 amino acids long. V dropped 5 bases and J dropped 6; count of bases not matched to a gene: 7. Germline V gene data show CDR1 as SEHNR and CDR2 as FQNEAQ (reference sequence). CDR3 loop: CASSLRQGGNSPLHF. Here the CDR3 DNA reads TGTGCCAGCAGCCTTAGACAGGGAGGTAATTCACCCCTCCACTTT. Full variable domain (outside the CDR3, taken from reference TRBV7-9 and TRBJ1-6): DTGVSQNPRHKITKRGQNVTFRCDPISEHNRLYWYRQTLGQGPEFLTYFQNEAQLEKSRLLSDRFSAERPKGSFSTLEIQRTEQGDSAMYLCASSLRQGGNSPLHFGNGTRLTVT.

Of note for this clonotype: This likely traces to a read error, being one base from a far larger clone. The genes are TRBV5-6 and TRBJ2-3; D is uncertain. The V gene lost 5 bases and the J gene lost 1 base, with 5 bases spanning the gap. Germline CDR1 SGHDT, CDR2 YYEEEE. CDR3 length equals 12 residues. CDR3 amino acids: CASRLGTDTQYF. For the CDR3, the DNA is TGTGCCAGCAGACTCGGCACAGATACGCAGTATTTT.

This clonotype is large (0.1 to 1%) by share. The chain has TRBV6-5 and TRBJ2-5; TRBD2 agrees at 10 bases. The CDR3 is 18 residues long. The germline CDR1 and CDR2 sequences are MNHEY and SVGAGI. The V and J ends lost 6 bases and 4 bases, in that order; junction bases with no gene match: 17. The CDR3 nucleotides are TGTGCCAGCAGCCCCCAACCCGACCTAGCGGGGGACCCAGAGACCCAGTACTTC. Translated, it gives CASSPQPDLAGDPETQYF.

Comment on this clonotype: Since a far larger clone is one base different, this is likely a read error. The chain joins TRBV15 to TRBJ2-5; 10 nucleotides match TRBD1. V lost 0 bases and J lost 11; bases outside the gene matches: 15. The V gene's germline CDR1 is LNHNV and CDR2 YYDKDF (reference sequence). The CDR3 is 17 residues long. The CDR3 sequence: CATSRDLGTGDIDEQYF. The CDR3 DNA is TGTGCCACCAGCAGAGATTTAGGGACAGGGGATATCGATGAGCAGTACTTC.